Reported below is one T cell receptor (beta chain). The data were produced by immunoSEQ multiplex PCR, yet TCRdb's version contains in-frame clones alone and is incomplete. The data show around 110,000 clones, over 75% seen once. The CDR3 covers 16 residues. The V gene lost 1 base and the J gene lost 3 bases, with 13 bases spanning the gap. The V gene's germline CDR1 is LNHDA and CDR2 SQIVND (reference sequence). The source of the sample is a study of control samples from healthy donors and cancer patients. The sample was PBMCs. The TCR comes from a woman aged 50 to 60 with colorectal cancer. The chain links TRBV19 to TRBJ1-3, with unresolved D. CDR3 sequence (DNA): TGTGCCAGTAGTATAGTTCGGCCCGGGAGTGGAAACACCATATATTTT. Encoded protein: CASSIVRPGSGNTIYF.